This T cell receptor beta chain was sequenced in a study of T-cell memory formation after mild COVID-19. Background on the study: Each donor largely had its own TCR clusters.

Overall study results and limits: Whether second-wave clones peaking at day 37 were SARS-CoV-2 specific went unconfirmed.

As for this clonotype: Its specificity is not known.

This CDR3 is built from 19 residues. One entry per CDR3 protein, called by TCRdb with MiXCR from the 5' RACE reads. The profile covers 550,000 to 600,000 distinct CDR3 sequences, with 17% appearing a single time and about 7.5% taken by the ten largest. The rearrangement joins TRBV21-1 to TRBJ2-7; the D call TRBD1 from the table was never checked on the DNA. TRBV21-1 constitutes a pseudogene. The source of this sequence is an adult woman who had mild COVID-19 (a few samples of this study predate the infection). Cell type and time point are not known. The sequenced sample was PBMCs or a T cell subset sorted from them (not recorded which). CDR3 sequence: CASSKTGGHTSPSSYEQYF. In DNA form, the CDR3 reads TGTGCCAGCAGCAAAACAGGGGGCCACACCTCACCCTCGTCCTACGAGCAGTACTTC.